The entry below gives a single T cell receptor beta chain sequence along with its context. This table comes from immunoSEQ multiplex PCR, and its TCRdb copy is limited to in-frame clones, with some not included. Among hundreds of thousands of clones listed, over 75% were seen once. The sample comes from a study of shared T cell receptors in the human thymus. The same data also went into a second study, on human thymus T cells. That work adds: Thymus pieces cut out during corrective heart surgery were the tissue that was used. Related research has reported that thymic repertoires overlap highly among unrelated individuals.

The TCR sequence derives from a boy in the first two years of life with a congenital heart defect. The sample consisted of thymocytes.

The CDR3 nucleotides are TGTGCCTGGAGTGTATTCCCCCAGGTACGGTATTTT. The encoded protein is CAWSVFPQVRYF. The chain links TRBV30 to TRBJ2-3, with no clear D. Germline V gene data show CDR1 as GTSNPN and CDR2 as SVGIG (reference sequence). Trimming left V 0 bases short and J 14 bases short, with 15 bases between. CDR3 length: 12 residues. Full variable domain (outside the CDR3, taken from reference TRBV30 and TRBJ2-3): SQTIHQWPATLVQPVGSPLSLECTVEGTSNPNLYWYRQAAGRGLQLLFYSVGIGQISSEVPQNLSASRPQDRQFILSSKKLLLSDSGFYLCAWSVFPQVRYFGPGTRLTVL.